This TCR beta chain appears in the sequencing data of a study of blood T cell repertoires in COVID-19 (dated by TCRdb to the early 2020s). Regarding the complete study: Samples covering the acute and convalescent phases of COVID-19 were provided by collaborators in the United States, Italy and Spain. The material from the prospective study consisted of cDNA or gDNA derived from T cells, B-cell-depleted T cells, or PBMCs. The samples were drawn from the first 160 participants of the ongoing ImmuneRACE study and from over a thousand subjects provided by 6 global collaborators. A de-identified subject ID, COVID-19 status, age in years and sex were almost always included in the sample metadata. HLA class I and class II types, where available, came from metadata supplied by the sample provider rather than from assay-based typing. A freely available public database, intended as a resource for researchers studying the immune response to SARS-CoV-2, is where the repertoires were released. Subjects who had been exposed to COVID-19, were actively infected with it, or had recovered from it provided the deeply sampled blood TCRbeta repertoires that made up the dataset. Study-wide findings and limitations: Clinical and demographic metadata were provided uncurated, with the amount varying by source and participant.

TCRbeta CDR3 regions were amplified from genomic DNA using the immunoSEQ Assay, a bias-controlled multiplex PCR. For the original study's pipeline: The number of nucleated cells in each sample was estimated by amplification of reference gene primers within the assay. To quantify the absolute abundance of each unique TCRbeta CDR3 rearrangement, sequence reads were collapsed and filtered. For each sample, productive Simpson clonality was calculated as the square root of Simpson's diversity index over productive rearrangements. TCRdb limited this immuneACCESS table to in-frame rearrangements with V and J called. A share of clones is missing; checked studies link under half to unresolved V genes, and the rest is unexplained. D and trimming were read from the DNA, whereas the V and J calls and clone size are those reported in that table. The sample table contains around 340,000 clones; only one count was recorded for 65% to 90% of them. The top ten constitute roughly 4% of the sample.

Reading from cysteine to phenylalanine, the CDR3 counts 13 amino acids. The only DNA kept is the CDR3, 39 bases in frame from the first base. The junction shows trimming of 2 bases on V and 10 bases on J, plus 9 bases between the germline ends. According to the germline V gene (reference sequence), CDR1 reads PRHDT and CDR2 reads FYEKMQ. Participants in the prospective study were enrolled through a virtual design, were aged about 18 to 100 years, and lived in fewer than 30 United States geographic areas. Cohort assignment in the prospective study relied on participant-reported clinical history from a screening survey and a study questionnaire. In the prospective study, whole blood, serum and a nasopharyngeal or oropharyngeal swab were collected from each participant by mobile phlebotomists. Over an approximately 2-month period, participants in the prospective study had the option of providing additional blood draws and questionnaires. Prospective study blood samples were shipped either frozen or at room temperature before DNA extraction.

Of note for this clone: The antigen it binds to is not known. No per-base quality is available; no much larger clone lies one base away.

The chain is made from TRBV13 and TRBJ1-6, and perhaps TRBD1 as D gene, on 5 matching bases. Specimen: PBMCs or T cells enriched from blood (not recorded which). The TCR originated in a middle-aged woman with acute COVID-19. At the DNA level, the sequence is TGTGCCAGCAGCTTACAGGGAAAATCACCCCTCCACTTT. The translation is CASSLQGKSPLHF. Full variable domain (CDR3 extended with the reference TRBV13 and TRBJ1-6 proteins): AAGVIQSPRHLIKEKRETATLKCYPIPRHDTVYWYQQGPGQDPQFLISFYEKMQSDKGSIPDRFSAQQFSDYHSELNMSSLELGDSALYFCASSLQGKSPLHFGNGTRLTVT.